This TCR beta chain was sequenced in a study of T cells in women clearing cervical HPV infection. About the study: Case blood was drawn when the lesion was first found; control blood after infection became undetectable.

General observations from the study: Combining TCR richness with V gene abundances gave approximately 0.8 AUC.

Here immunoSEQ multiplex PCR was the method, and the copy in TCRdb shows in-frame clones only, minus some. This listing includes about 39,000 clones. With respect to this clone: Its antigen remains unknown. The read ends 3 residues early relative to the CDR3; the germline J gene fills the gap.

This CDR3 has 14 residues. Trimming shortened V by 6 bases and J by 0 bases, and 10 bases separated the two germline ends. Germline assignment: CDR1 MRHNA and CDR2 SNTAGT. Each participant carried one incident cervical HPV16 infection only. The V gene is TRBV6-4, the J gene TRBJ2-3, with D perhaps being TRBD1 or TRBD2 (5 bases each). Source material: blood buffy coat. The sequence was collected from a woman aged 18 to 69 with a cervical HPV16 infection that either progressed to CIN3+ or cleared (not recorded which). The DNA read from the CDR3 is TGTGCCAGCAGCTCAGAGGGGAGCACAGATACG. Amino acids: CASSSEGSTDT. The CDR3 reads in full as CASSSEGSTDTQYF.